The 19 T cell receptor beta chains presented below share a single source sample, sequenced in a study of cytomegalovirus exposure and HLA in healthy donors. Primers included in the PCR were 60 Vbeta and 13 Jbeta primers. Sequencing was performed with immunoSEQ multiplex PCR; in TCRdb, only in-frame clones are kept and a portion is missing. The sample has 85,000 to 110,000 clones, 66% seen once. Specimen: PBMCs. All receptors come from a woman between 45 and 60 years old in good health and CMV-seronegative.

V usage is TRBV6-1 and J usage is TRBJ1-1; D remains ambiguous. The V gene lost 0 bases and the J gene lost 5 bases, with 10 bases spanning the gap. Germline V gives CDR1 MNHNS, CDR2 SASEGT. CDR3 length equals 14 residues. CDR3 nucleotides: TGTGCCAGCAGTGAAGCGTTCATCCGGACTGAAGCTTTCTTT. Encoded protein: CASSEAFIRTEAFF.

V and J are TRBV27 and TRBJ2-2, with 13 positions matching TRBD2. With 9 bases clipped from V and 9 bases from J, the junction kept 13 bases outside the gene matches. Germline-derived CDR1 and CDR2 are MNHEY and SMNVEV (reference sequence). The CDR3 runs to 16 residues. CDR3 sequence (DNA): TGTGCCAGAGGACTAGCGGGGGCGCGAGGGACCAGGGAGCTGTTTTTT. It is translated as CARGLAGARGTRELFF.

This chain joins TRBV6-5 and TRBJ2-7, with a tentative D call TRBD1 (6 bases). Germline assignment: CDR1 MNHEY and CDR2 SVGAGI. Trimming took 2 bases from V and 6 from J, leaving 17 bases between them. The CDR3 extends over 15 amino acids. The CDR3 here is CASSYRPTGSGEQYF. The CDR3 nucleotides are TGTGCCAGCAGTTACCGACCGACAGGTTCCGGCGAGCAGTACTTC.

The chain uses TRBV4-3 and TRBJ2-3; 7 bases are shared with TRBD1. The CDR3 totals 15 residues. With V trimmed by 4 bases and J by 3 bases, 7 bases remained unmatched. Looked up from germline, CDR1 is LGHNA and CDR2 is YSLEER. Written as DNA, the CDR3 is TGCGCCAGCAGCCGAGACCCGGGACAGACAGATACGCAGTATTTT. Translation gives CASSRDPGQTDTQYF.

The chain is built from TRBV10-3 and TRBJ1-6; D gene ambiguous. The germline gives CDR1 ENHRY, CDR2 SYGVKD. The V gene lost 2 bases and the J gene lost 7 bases, with 18 bases spanning the gap. This CDR3 has 17 residues. CDR3 in amino acids: CAISEDAVGSNNSPLHF. CDR3 DNA: TGTGCCATCAGTGAGGATGCGGTCGGCAGTAACAATTCACCCCTCCACTTT.

Only one count was recorded for this clone. V gene TRBV2 combines with J gene TRBJ2-1; 8 positions agree with TRBD2. Losses at the gene ends were 4 bases for V and 7 bases for J; bases not matched to a gene: 9. Germline V gives CDR1 SNHLY, CDR2 FYNNEI. CDR3 size: 15 residues. CDR3 in DNA: TGTGCCAGCAGTGCTAGAGCGGGAGCAGAAAATGAGCAGTTCTTC. Protein sequence: CASSARAGAENEQFF.

The chain couples TRBV5-1 to TRBJ2-1; 7 bases fit TRBD2. There are 15 residues in the CDR3. The V and J ends lost 4 bases and 2 bases, in that order; junction bases with no gene match: 6. Per germline, CDR1 SGHRS and CDR2 YFSETQ. CDR3 sequence reads: CASSGSSGAYNEQFF. In nucleotides, the CDR3 is TGCGCCAGCAGCGGTTCTAGCGGTGCCTACAATGAGCAGTTCTTC.

A single count supports this clone. The chain uses TRBV6-5 and TRBJ2-4; D is possibly TRBD1 (6 bases). With 6 bases removed from V and 0 bases from J, the gap between germline ends came to 9 bases. CDR1 is MNHEY, CDR2 SVGAGI, per germline. CDR3 length: 14 residues. The CDR3 region is CASSPGVAKNIQYF. CDR3 bases: TGTGCCAGCAGCCCAGGGGTAGCCAAAAACATTCAGTACTTC.

This chain's CDR3 is CATSRGGNQETQYF. Written as DNA, the CDR3 is TGTGCCACCAGCAGAGGCGGGAACCAAGAGACCCAGTACTTC. This chain links TRBV15 with TRBJ2-5; D possibly corresponds to TRBD2 (6 bases). The V gene's germline CDR1 is LNHNV and CDR2 YYDKDF (reference sequence). CDR3 length: 14 amino acids. Trimming took off 1 base at V and 0 bases at J, with 6 bases between the two ends.

This chain uses TRBV10-3 with TRBJ1-2; tentative D call: TRBD1 (5 bases). Trimming took off 1 base at V and 0 bases at J, with 15 bases between the two ends. The CDR3 length is 17 residues. Germline CDR1 is ENHRY and CDR2 is SYGVKD. The DNA for the CDR3 is TGTGCCATCAGTGAGTTAGGCAGGGACTTAGCTAACTATGGCTACACCTTC. This translates into CAISELGRDLANYGYTF.

This rearrangement joins TRBV2 to TRBJ2-1, with TRBD2 matching over 7 bases. This CDR3 contains 14 residues. The germline V gene encodes CDR1 SNHLY and CDR2 FYNNEI. V was pared by 10 bases and J by 15 bases, with 21 bases of the junction left unmatched. The CDR3 DNA follows: TGTGCCACCCCTGAGCGGGACGGCGATCCTTCGCCGTTCTTC. It codes for CATPERDGDPSPFF.

The CDR3 is CASSMWGGGTDTQYF. In DNA form, the CDR3 reads TGTGCCAGTAGTATGTGGGGAGGTGGCACAGATACGCAGTATTTT. The V and J genes are TRBV19 and TRBJ2-3; tentatively, D is TRBD2 (6 bases). Germline CDR1 reads LNHDA; CDR2 reads SQIVND (reference sequence). V lost 3 bases and J 1 base, leaving 11 bases between the germline ends. The CDR3 runs to 15 residues.

The CDR3 protein is CASSLGGAGEKLFF. CDR3 bases: TGTGCCAGCAGTTTAGGGGGGGCTGGAGAAAAACTGTTTTTT. The chain employs TRBV27 and TRBJ1-4; D is perhaps TRBD1 (6 bases). Germline V gives CDR1 MNHEY, CDR2 SMNVEV (reference sequence). The CDR3 sequence is 14 residues long. V was shortened by 2 bases and J by 8 bases, with 12 bases between the two germline ends.

The chain is built from TRBV29-1 and TRBJ1-2; D not resolved. Germline CDR1 SQVTM, CDR2 ANQGSEA. There are 14 residues in the CDR3. The germline V and J ends were trimmed by 0 bases and 1 base, with 9 bases remaining between them. The CDR3 is CSVEEFRNNYGYTF. The CDR3 DNA reads TGCAGCGTTGAAGAGTTCAGAAATAACTATGGCTACACCTTC.

CDR3 in DNA: TGTGCCAGCAGTGTAACAGCCGGGACAGCGAACATTAACGCTGAAGCTTTCTTT. Its protein is CASSVTAGTANINAEAFF. The chain has TRBV6-1 and TRBJ1-1, with 7 bases that match TRBD1. Germline V gene data show CDR1 as MNHNS and CDR2 as SASEGT. V shed 4 bases and J 6 bases; nucleotides not matched to a gene: 20. The CDR3 length is 18 residues.

V is TRBV9 and J is TRBJ1-2; D uncertain. Germline V gene lookup returns CDR1 SGDLS and CDR2 YYNGEE. V dropped 3 bases and J dropped 0 bases, with 6 bases sitting between them. The CDR3 loop spans 13 amino acids. The CDR3 DNA sequence: TGTGCCAGCAGCGACGGGTCTAACTATGGCTACACCTTC. The encoded protein is CASSDGSNYGYTF. Supplemented by reference TRBV9 and TRBJ1-2, the full variable domain reads DSGVTQTPKHLITATGQRVTLRCSPRSGDLSVYWYQQSLDQGLQFLIQYYNGEERAKGNILERFSAQQFPDLHSELNLSSLELGDSALYFCASSDGSNYGYTFGSGTRLTVV.

This sequence joins TRBV5-4 and TRBJ2-1; D possibly corresponds to TRBD1 (7 bases). The CDR3 has 15 amino acids. V shed 4 bases and J shed 10 bases, with 21 bases lying between them. Per germline, CDR1 SGHNT and CDR2 YYREEE (reference sequence). The CDR3 DNA sequence: TGTGCCAGCAGCCGCGATACTACACCAGGGGGGGAGCAGTTCTTC. Translated, it gives CASSRDTTPGGEQFF.

By share of the sample, this clone is medium-sized (0.01 to 0.1%). This chain connects TRBV4-3 to TRBJ2-7; D is undetermined. The V and J ends lost 0 bases and 2 bases respectively, with 11 bases between them. The CDR3 is 15 residues long. Germline lookup yields CDR1 LGHNA and CDR2 YSLEER. CDR3 DNA sequence: TGCGCCAGCAGCCAAGATCGCGGCAGTACCTACGAGCAGTACTTC. This codes for CASSQDRGSTYEQYF.

The chain joins TRBV4-2 to TRBJ1-5; D is possibly TRBD1 (5 bases). Trimming took off 2 bases at V and 3 bases at J, with 11 bases between the two ends. Germline V gene lookup returns CDR1 LGHNA and CDR2 YNFKEQ. The CDR3 has 15 residues. The CDR3 sequence is CASSQNGQANQPQHF. In DNA form, the CDR3 reads TGTGCCAGCAGCCAAAACGGACAAGCCAATCAGCCCCAGCATTTT.